This TCR beta chain was sequenced in a study of brain T cells in children with intractable seizures. The table came from immunoSEQ multiplex PCR; TCRdb's copy has only in-frame clones and leaves some out. The table shows about 5,200 clones, with approximately 90% occurring only once. The CDR3 length is 16 residues. V was clipped by 0 bases and J by 7 bases; unmatched bases: 8. Germline V gene data show CDR1 as MNHNS and CDR2 as SASEGT. Surgery cases with the highest brain T cell transcript signatures were chosen for sequencing. Pre-surgery treatment included at least one anti-epileptic drug. This sequence joins TRBV6-1 and TRBJ2-3; 9 bases match TRBD2. Sample: resected brain tissue, taken at surgery. The TCR sequence derives from a boy under three years old with focal cortical dysplasia and intractable seizures. The CDR3 spells CASSEASAGGPNTQYF. In nucleotides, the CDR3 is TGTGCCAGCAGTGAAGCGTCGGCGGGGGGGCCTAATACGCAGTATTTT.